The T cell receptor (beta chain) under discussion was sequenced for a study of blood T cell repertoires in COVID-19. For the study at large: Acute and convalescent COVID-19 specimens originated in the United States, Italy and Spain.

Trimming removed 6 bases from V and 3 bases from J; junction bases left unmatched: 8. Germline loops: CDR1 LGHNT, CDR2 FRNRAP. The CDR3 runs to 15 residues. In the authors' methods: Amplification with reference gene primers provided the estimates of nucleated cell counts. The table came from immunoSEQ multiplex PCR; TCRdb's copy has only in-frame clones and leaves some out. The V and J calls and clone size come from that table; D and trimming were worked out from the DNA. The sample has 200,000 to 250,000 clones; 80% are singletons. This receptor was identified in a woman in her seventies with acute or convalescent COVID-19. The rearrangement links TRBV12-5 to TRBJ2-1; 7 bases align to TRBD1. Specimen: peripheral blood. The CDR3 protein is CASGPDRVNYNEQFF. CDR3 in DNA: TGTGCTAGTGGACCCGACAGGGTCAACTACAATGAGCAGTTCTTC.